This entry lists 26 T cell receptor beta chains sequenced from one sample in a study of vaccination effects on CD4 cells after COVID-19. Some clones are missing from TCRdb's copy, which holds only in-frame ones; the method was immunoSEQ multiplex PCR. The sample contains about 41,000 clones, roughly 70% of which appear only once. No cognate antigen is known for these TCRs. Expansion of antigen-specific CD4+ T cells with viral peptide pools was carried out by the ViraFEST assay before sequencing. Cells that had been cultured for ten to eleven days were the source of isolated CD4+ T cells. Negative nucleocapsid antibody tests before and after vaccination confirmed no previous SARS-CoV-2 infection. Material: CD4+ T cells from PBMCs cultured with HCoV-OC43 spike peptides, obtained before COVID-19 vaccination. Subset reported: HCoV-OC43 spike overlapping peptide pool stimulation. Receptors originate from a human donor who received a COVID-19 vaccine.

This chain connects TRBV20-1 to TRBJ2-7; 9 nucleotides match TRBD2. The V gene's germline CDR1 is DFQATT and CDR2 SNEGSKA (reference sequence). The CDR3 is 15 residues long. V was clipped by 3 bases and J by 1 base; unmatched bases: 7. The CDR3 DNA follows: TGCAGTGCTAGTCTGCTAGCGGGGCAATCCTACGAGCAGTACTTC. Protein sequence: CSASLLAGQSYEQYF.

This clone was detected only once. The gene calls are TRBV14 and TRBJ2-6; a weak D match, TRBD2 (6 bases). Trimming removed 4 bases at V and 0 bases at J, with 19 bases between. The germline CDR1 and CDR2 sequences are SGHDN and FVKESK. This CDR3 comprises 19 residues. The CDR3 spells CASSLLLGDSFSGANVLTF. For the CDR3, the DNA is TGTGCCAGCAGCCTACTCCTGGGGGACTCCTTCTCTGGGGCCAACGTCCTGACTTTC.

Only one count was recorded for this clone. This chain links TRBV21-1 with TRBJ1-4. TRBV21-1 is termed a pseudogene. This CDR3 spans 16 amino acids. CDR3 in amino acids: CASSNGNRPSNEKLFF. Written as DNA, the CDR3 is TGTGCCAGCAGCAATGGGAACAGACCTTCTAATGAAAAACTGTTTTTT.

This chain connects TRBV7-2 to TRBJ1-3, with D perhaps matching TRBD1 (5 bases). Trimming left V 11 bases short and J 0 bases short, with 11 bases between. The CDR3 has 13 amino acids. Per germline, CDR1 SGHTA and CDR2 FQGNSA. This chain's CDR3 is CAGGALSGNTIYF. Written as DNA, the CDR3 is TGTGCCGGGGGAGCCCTCTCTGGAAACACCATATATTTT. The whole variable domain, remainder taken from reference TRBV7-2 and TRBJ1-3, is GAGVSQSPSNKVTEKGKDVELRCDPISGHTALYWYRQSLGQGLEFLIYFQGNSAPDKSGLPSDRFSAERTGGSVSTLTIQRTQQEDSAVYLCAGGALSGNTIYFGEGSWLTVV.

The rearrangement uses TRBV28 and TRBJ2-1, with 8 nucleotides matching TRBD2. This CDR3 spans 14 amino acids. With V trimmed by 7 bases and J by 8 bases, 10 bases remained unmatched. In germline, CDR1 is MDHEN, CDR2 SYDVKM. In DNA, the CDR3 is TGTGCCAGCACCACCGGGACTAGGTTTCATGAGCAGTTCTTC. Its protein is CASTTGTRFHEQFF.

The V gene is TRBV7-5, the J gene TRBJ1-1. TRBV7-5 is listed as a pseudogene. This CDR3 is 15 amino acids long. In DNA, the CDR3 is TGTGCCAGAAGCTTAGTAAGGGGGGGGAACACTGAAGCTTTCTTT. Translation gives CARSLVRGGNTEAFF.

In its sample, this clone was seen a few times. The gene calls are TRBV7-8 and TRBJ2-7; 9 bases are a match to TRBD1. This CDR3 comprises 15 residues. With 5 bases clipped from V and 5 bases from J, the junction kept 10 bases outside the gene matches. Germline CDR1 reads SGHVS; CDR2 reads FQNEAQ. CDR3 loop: CASSLSGQGSNEQYF. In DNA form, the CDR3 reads TGTGCCAGCAGCCTCAGCGGACAGGGGTCCAACGAGCAGTACTTC.

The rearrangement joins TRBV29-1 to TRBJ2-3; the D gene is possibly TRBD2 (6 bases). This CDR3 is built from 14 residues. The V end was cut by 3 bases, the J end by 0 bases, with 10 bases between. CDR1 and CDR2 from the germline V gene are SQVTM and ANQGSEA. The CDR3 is CSVDGGASTDTQYF. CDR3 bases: TGCAGCGTTGACGGAGGGGCGAGCACAGATACGCAGTATTTT.

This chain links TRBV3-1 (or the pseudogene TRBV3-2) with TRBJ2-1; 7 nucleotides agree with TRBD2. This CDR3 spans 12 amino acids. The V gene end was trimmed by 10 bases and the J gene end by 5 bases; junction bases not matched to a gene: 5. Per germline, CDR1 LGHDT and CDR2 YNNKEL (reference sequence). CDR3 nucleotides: TGTGCCACGGGGGGAGGTAACAATGAGCAGTTCTTC. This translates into CATGGGNNEQFF.

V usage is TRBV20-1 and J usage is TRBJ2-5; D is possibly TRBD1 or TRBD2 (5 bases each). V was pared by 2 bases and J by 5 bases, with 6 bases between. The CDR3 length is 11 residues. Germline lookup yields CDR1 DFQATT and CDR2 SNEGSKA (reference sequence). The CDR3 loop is CSARWGETQYF. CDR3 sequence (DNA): TGCAGTGCTAGATGGGGGGAGACCCAGTACTTC.

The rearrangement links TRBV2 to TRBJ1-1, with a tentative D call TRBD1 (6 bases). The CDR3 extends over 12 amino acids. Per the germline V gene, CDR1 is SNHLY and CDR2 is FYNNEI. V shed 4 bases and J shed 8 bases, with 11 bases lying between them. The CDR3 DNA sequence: TGTGCCAGCAGTGGGGCAGGGGCCGAAGCTTTCTTT. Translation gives CASSGAGAEAFF.

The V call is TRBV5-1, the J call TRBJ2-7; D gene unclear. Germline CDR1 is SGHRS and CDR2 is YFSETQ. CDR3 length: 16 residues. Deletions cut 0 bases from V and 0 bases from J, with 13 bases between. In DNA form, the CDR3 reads TGCGCCAGCAGCTTGGGGCGCCGTGACACCTCCTACGAGCAGTACTTC. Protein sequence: CASSLGRRDTSYEQYF.

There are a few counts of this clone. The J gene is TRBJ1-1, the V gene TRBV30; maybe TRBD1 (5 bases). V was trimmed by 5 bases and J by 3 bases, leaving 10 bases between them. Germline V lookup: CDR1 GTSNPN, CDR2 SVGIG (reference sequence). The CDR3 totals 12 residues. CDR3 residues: CAWGPGDTEAFF. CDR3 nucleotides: TGTGCCTGGGGTCCGGGGGACACTGAAGCTTTCTTT.

The CDR3 loop is CASSYGSGGYEQYF. The CDR3 DNA is TGTGCCAGCAGTTACGGCTCAGGGGGCTACGAGCAGTACTTC. The chain recombines TRBV6-5 with TRBJ2-7; 7 bases map to TRBD1. The J segment lost 3 bases and the V segment lost 2 bases, leaving 4 bases of the junction unmatched. Germline V gene lookup returns CDR1 MNHEY and CDR2 SVGAGI. CDR3 size: 14 residues.

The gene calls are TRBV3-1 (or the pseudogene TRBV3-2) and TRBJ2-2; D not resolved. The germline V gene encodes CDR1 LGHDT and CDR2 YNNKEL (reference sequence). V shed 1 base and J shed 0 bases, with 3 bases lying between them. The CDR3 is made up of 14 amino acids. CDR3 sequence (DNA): TGTGCCAGCAGCCAAGGGACGAACACCGGGGAGCTGTTTTTT. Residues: CASSQGTNTGELFF.

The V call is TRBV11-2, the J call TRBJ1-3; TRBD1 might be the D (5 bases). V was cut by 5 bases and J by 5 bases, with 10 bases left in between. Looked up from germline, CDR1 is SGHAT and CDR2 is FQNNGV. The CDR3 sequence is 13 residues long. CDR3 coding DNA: TGTGCCAGCAGCCCCTGGGACCGAAACACCATATATTTT. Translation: CASSPWDRNTIYF. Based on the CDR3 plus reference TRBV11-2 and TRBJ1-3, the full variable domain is EAGVAQSPRYKIIEKRQSVAFWCNPISGHATLYWYQQILGQGPKLLIQFQNNGVVDDSQLPKDRFSAERLKGVDSTLKIQPAKLEDSAVYLCASSPWDRNTIYFGEGSWLTVV.

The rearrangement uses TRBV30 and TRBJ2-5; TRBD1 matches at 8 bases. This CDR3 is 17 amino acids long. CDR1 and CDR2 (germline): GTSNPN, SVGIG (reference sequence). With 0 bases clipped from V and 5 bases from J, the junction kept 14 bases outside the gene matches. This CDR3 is CAWSVGSVTGERETQYF. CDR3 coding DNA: TGTGCCTGGAGTGTAGGGTCGGTGACAGGGGAGAGGGAGACCCAGTACTTC.

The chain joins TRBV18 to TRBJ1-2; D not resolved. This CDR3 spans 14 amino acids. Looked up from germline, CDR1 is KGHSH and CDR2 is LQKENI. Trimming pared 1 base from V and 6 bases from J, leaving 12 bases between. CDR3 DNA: TGTGCCAGCTCACCACGACCGGGTACGGATGGCTACACCTTC. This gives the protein CASSPRPGTDGYTF.

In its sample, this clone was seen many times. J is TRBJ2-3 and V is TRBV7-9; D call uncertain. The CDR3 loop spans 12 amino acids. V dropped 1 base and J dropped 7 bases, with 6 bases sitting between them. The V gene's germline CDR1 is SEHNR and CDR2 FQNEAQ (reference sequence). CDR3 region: CASSLVFHTQYF. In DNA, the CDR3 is TGTGCCAGCAGCTTAGTTTTCCATACGCAGTATTTT.

For the CDR3, the DNA is TGTGCCAGCAGTCTGGGGGGGAGCAATCAGCCCCAGCATTTT. Amino acid sequence: CASSLGGSNQPQHF. V and J are TRBV28 and TRBJ1-5; possible D gene TRBD1, 5 bases. In germline, CDR1 is MDHEN, CDR2 SYDVKM. The CDR3 is 14 amino acids. The V end was cut by 5 bases, the J end by 1 base, with 9 bases between.

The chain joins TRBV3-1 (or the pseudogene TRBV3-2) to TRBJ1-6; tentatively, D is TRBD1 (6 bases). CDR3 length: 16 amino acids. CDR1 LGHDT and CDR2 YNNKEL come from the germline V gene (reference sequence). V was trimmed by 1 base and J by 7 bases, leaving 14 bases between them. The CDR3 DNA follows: TGTGCCAGCAGCCAAGGCATCAGGGGTGGCAATTCACCCCTCCACTTT. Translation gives CASSQGIRGGNSPLHF.

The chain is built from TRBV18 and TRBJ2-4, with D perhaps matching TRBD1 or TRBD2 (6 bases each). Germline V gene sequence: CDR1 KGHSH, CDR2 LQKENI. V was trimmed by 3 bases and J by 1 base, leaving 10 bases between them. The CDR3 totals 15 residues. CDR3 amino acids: CASSPPGAAKNIQYF. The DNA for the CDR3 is TGTGCCAGCTCACCCCCGGGGGCGGCCAAAAACATTCAGTACTTC.

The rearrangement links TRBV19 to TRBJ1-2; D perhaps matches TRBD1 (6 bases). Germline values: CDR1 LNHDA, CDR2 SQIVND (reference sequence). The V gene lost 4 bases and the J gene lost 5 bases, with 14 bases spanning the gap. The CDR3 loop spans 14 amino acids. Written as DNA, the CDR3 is TGTGCCAGTAGTACGCCCGGGACAATTTATGGCTACACCTTC. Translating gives CASSTPGTIYGYTF.

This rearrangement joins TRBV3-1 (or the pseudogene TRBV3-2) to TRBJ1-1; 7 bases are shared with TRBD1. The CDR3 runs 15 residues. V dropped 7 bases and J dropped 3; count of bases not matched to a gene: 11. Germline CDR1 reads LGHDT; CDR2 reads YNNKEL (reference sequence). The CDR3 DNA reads TGTGCCAGCACCAGGGGGACAGTTGGTTACACTGAAGCTTTCTTT. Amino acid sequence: CASTRGTVGYTEAFF.

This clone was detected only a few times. The CDR3 spells CSVTGLSNYGYTF. The CDR3 DNA is TGCAGCGTTACAGGACTCTCTAACTATGGCTACACCTTC. The rearrangement joins TRBV29-1 to TRBJ1-2; weak D call: TRBD1 (5 bases). In germline, CDR1 is SQVTM, CDR2 ANQGSEA. The germline V and J ends were trimmed by 5 bases and 0 bases, with 10 bases remaining between them. There are 13 residues in the CDR3.

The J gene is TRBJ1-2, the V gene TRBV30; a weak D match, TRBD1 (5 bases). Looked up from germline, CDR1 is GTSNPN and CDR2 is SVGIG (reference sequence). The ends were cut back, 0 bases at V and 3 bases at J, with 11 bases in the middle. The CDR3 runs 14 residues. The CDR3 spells CAWSVMGRDYGYTF. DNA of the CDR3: TGTGCCTGGAGTGTAATGGGCAGGGACTATGGCTACACCTTC. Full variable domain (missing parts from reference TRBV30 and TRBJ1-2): SQTIHQWPATLVQPVGSPLSLECTVEGTSNPNLYWYRQAAGRGLQLLFYSVGIGQISSEVPQNLSASRPQDRQFILSSKKLLLSDSGFYLCAWSVMGRDYGYTFGSGTRLTVV.